The source of this T cell receptor (beta chain) is a study of shared T cell receptors in the human thymus. V lost 5 bases to trimming and J lost 5 bases; unmatched junction nucleotides: 8. Germline CDR1 reads MNHEY; CDR2 reads SMNVEV (reference sequence). The CDR3 is 15 amino acids. Assay used: immunoSEQ multiplex PCR; TCRdb lists only in-frame clones, some missing. The table lists hundreds of thousands of clones, 70% to 80% of them singletons. These data also featured in a second study, about human thymus T cells. From that paper: Resections from corrective heart surgery supplied the thymus tissue. Use of V and J genes seemed skewed within the thymic and blood repertoires. Thymic repertoires overlap heavily among unrelated individuals, related research has reported.

V usage is TRBV27 and J usage is TRBJ1-5; 8 positions match TRBD1. This receptor was taken from a boy under two years old with a congenital heart defect. Sequenced input: thymocytes. CDR3: CASSAGTGTYQPQHF. DNA of the CDR3: TGTGCCAGCAGTGCCGGGACAGGCACATATCAGCCCCAGCATTTT.